The TCR beta chain described here comes from a study of T cell repertoires in cytomegalovirus infection (dated by TCRdb to between 2018 and 2020). Study-level background: Recently identified HLA-C-restricted CMV epitopes, whose presentation resists viral immunomodulation, were targeted by peptide stimulations together with well-studied HLA-B-restricted epitopes. Because public TCR beta signatures pointed to carriage of CMV infection together with the matching HLA type, the HLA type of each donor mattered for the analysis. The full study reports these points: In both this cohort and an independent cohort of some 350 donors, the cumulative frequency of public TCR beta family members distinguished carriers of CMV infection plus the relevant HLA type. The ex vivo response was dominated by HLA-C-restricted CMV-specific TCR beta clonotypes, and the single most frequent clonotype in two of eight donors was supplied by these HLA-C-restricted clonotypes.

The sequencing machine was an Illumina HiSeq 1500. TCRdb reprocessing: public reads trimmed at Q25 with fastp, clones called with MiXCR, in-frame beta chains kept. Rows merge per CDR3 protein into single entries with the most common DNA and genes. The table for this sample lists 650,000 to 850,000 distinct CDR3 sequences; 25% to 35% of them were counted only once. The ten largest account for 10% to 15% of the sample. Remarks on this clonotype: Its antigen remains undetermined. No clone much larger than this one lies a single base away; base qualities are absent.

Based on the germline V gene (reference sequence), the CDR1 and CDR2 sequences are MNHEY and SMNVEV. The CDR3 covers 15 residues, taking in both the cysteine and the phenylalanine. Only the CDR3 portion is preserved as DNA: 45 bases, with reading frame beginning at the first base. V and J lose 6 bases and 0 bases, and a span of 15 bases separates them. The meaning of the sample's treatment or condition label: in vitro stimulation with specific CMV peptide epitopes to enrich CMV-specific T cells. This receptor chain uses TRBV27 and TRBJ2-7; 5 matching bases give a weak D call of TRBD1. The source of this sequence is a human donor in good health (CMV status not recorded). Some clones in this sample may be carry-over from other donors' samples. Specimen: cultured CD8+ T cells from PBMCs, collected from culture after CMV antigen stimulation. The nucleotide sequence is TGTGCCAGCAGCACCGGACAACCAAACTCCTACGAGCAGTACTTC. Its protein is CASSTGQPNSYEQYF.